This T cell receptor beta chain appears in the sequencing data of a study of shared clonotypes between healthy human individuals. Study-wide points: Sampling covered blood only; tissue repertoires likely differ.

This CDR3 has 15 amino acids. The germline CDR1 and CDR2 sequences are MGHRA and YSYEKL. Trimming removed 4 bases from V and 0 bases from J, with 10 bases in between. Only in-frame clones appear in the TCRdb table, and some are missing; sequencing was by immunoSEQ multiplex PCR. The sample includes about 530,000 clones, 60% to 80% of them seen just once. Details on this clone: What it recognizes is unknown.

This sequence joins TRBV4-1 and TRBJ1-5; D is uncertain. The origin of this receptor is a woman between 40 and 55 years old in good health. Some clones in this sample may be carry-over from other donors' samples. Sequencing used PBMCs. CDR3 residues: CASSPGIGSNQPQHF. The CDR3 DNA reads TGCGCCAGCAGCCCCGGGATTGGTAGCAATCAGCCCCAGCATTTT.